Presented here are 20 T cell receptor beta chains from one specimen sequenced in a study of CD8 T cells in ankylosing spondylitis. TCRdb used MiXCR to reprocess the 5' RACE reads, holding one entry per CDR3 protein. The sample holds tens of thousands of distinct CDR3 sequences; over 2% are singletons and the top ten take 7.7%. The source material was blood, either unsorted or a sorted T cell fraction (not recorded which). These receptors were taken from a female donor with ankylosing spondylitis or in good health (not recorded which).

This clonotype occurred many times. The V call is TRBV9, the J call TRBJ2-1, with TRBD1 as a possible D gene (5 bases). The V end was cut by 2 bases, the J end by 7 bases, with 13 bases between. Germline V gives CDR1 SGDLS, CDR2 YYNGEE. The CDR3 covers 14 residues. CDR3 amino acids: CASSVAAGLNEQFF. The CDR3 DNA is TGTGCCAGCAGCGTCGCGGCAGGGCTAAATGAGCAGTTCTTC.

This clonotype was counted many times. The V call is TRBV9, the J call TRBJ1-6; a weak D match, TRBD1 (6 bases). V shed 4 bases and J shed 6 bases, with 17 bases lying between them. Germline CDR1 reads SGDLS; CDR2 reads YYNGEE. This CDR3 has 16 residues. The chain's CDR3 is CASSLMRDIGNSPLHF. DNA for the CDR3: TGTGCCAGCAGCCTGATGAGGGACATCGGTAATTCACCCCTCCACTTT.

This clonotype was seen ten or more times. The chain is built from TRBV9 and TRBJ2-2; 9 bases line up with TRBD2. Germline CDR1 is SGDLS and CDR2 is YYNGEE. Unmatched junction bases numbered 5, after V lost 0 bases and J lost 5 bases. The CDR3 sequence is 16 residues long. This chain's CDR3 is CASSVELAGATGELFF. DNA for the CDR3: TGTGCCAGCAGCGTAGAATTAGCGGGAGCGACCGGGGAGCTGTTTTTT.

This clonotype came up many times. The chain recombines TRBV9 with TRBJ2-3, with D unresolved. The CDR3 is made up of 14 amino acids. With 2 bases removed from V and 2 bases from J, the gap between germline ends came to 9 bases. CDR1 and CDR2 (germline): SGDLS, YYNGEE. The DNA for the CDR3 is TGTGCCAGCAGCGTGTTTGGGGACACAGATACGCAGTATTTT. The encoded protein is CASSVFGDTDTQYF.

This clonotype appeared many times. This sequence joins TRBV9 and TRBJ2-1; D is possibly TRBD1 or TRBD2 (5 bases each). V shed 0 bases and J shed 4 bases, with 17 bases lying between them. CDR3 length: 17 amino acids. Per germline, CDR1 SGDLS and CDR2 YYNGEE. The CDR3 DNA reads as TGTGCCAGCAGCGTAGTATCTGGGGGTATCGCGTACAATGAGCAGTTCTTC. Its translation: CASSVVSGGIAYNEQFF.

This clonotype has at least ten counts. This chain uses TRBV9 with TRBJ1-2; D unclear. Germline V gene lookup returns CDR1 SGDLS and CDR2 YYNGEE. V was pared by 0 bases and J by 2 bases, with 8 bases between. There are 14 residues in the CDR3. The CDR3 DNA reads as TGTGCCAGCAGCGTAGGAAACGAGAACTATGGCTACACCTTC. Translation: CASSVGNENYGYTF.

This clonotype occurred many times. An end of the junction differs from the germline gene, which may be a read error. The chain combines TRBV9 with TRBJ2-4, with D tentatively TRBD1 (5 bases). This CDR3 has 15 residues. Germline V lookup: CDR1 SGDLS, CDR2 YYNGEE. CDR3: CASSVAVTAENIQYF. In DNA, the CDR3 is TGTGCCAGCAGCGTAGCTGTGACAGCCGAAAACATTCAGTACTTC.

This clonotype has at least ten counts. The chain couples TRBV9 to TRBJ2-5; D is perhaps TRBD1 (5 bases). The CDR3 runs 15 residues. V was shortened by 4 bases and J by 2 bases, with 15 bases between the two germline ends. Germline CDR1 reads SGDLS; CDR2 reads YYNGEE. The CDR3 DNA reads as TGTGCCAGCAGCACAAGACAGATACCTCAAGAGACCCAGTACTTC. This gives the protein CASSTRQIPQETQYF.

This clonotype is medium-sized in the sample. The chain carries TRBV9 and TRBJ2-3, with TRBD1 as a possible D gene (6 bases). V was trimmed by 3 bases and J by 1 base, leaving 9 bases between them. This CDR3 is 14 amino acids long. Germline CDR1 SGDLS, CDR2 YYNGEE. CDR3 in amino acids: CASSEGHRTDTQYF. In DNA form, the CDR3 reads TGTGCCAGCAGCGAGGGACATCGCACAGATACGCAGTATTTT.

This clonotype was seen many times. The V and J genes are TRBV9 and TRBJ2-1; 13 positions agree with TRBD2. The germline V gene encodes CDR1 SGDLS and CDR2 YYNGEE. The CDR3 consists of 16 residues. V dropped 6 bases and J dropped 7; count of bases not matched to a gene: 10. The CDR3 sequence is CASKGGGTSGENEQFF. CDR3 nucleotides: TGTGCCAGCAAAGGGGGAGGGACTAGCGGGGAAAATGAGCAGTTCTTC.

This clonotype was seen repeatedly, ten times or more. This rearrangement joins TRBV9 to TRBJ1-2, with TRBD1 matching 9 bases. This CDR3 contains 14 residues. V dropped 4 bases and J dropped 5; count of bases not matched to a gene: 6. Looked up from germline, CDR1 is SGDLS and CDR2 is YYNGEE. The CDR3 nucleotides read TGTGCCAGCAGCCCGACAGGGGGGGGTTATGGCTACACCTTC. Protein sequence: CASSPTGGGYGYTF.

The sample holds many counts of this clonotype. The rearrangement uses TRBV9 and TRBJ1-4; 7 nucleotides match TRBD1. Trimming at V came to 1 base and at J to 0 bases, leaving 9 bases not matched to a gene. Germline V gene sequence: CDR1 SGDLS, CDR2 YYNGEE. This CDR3 has 18 residues. Here the CDR3 DNA reads TGTGCCAGCAGCGTAAAACCGGGACAGACGGCAACTAATGAAAAACTGTTTTTT. Translation: CASSVKPGQTATNEKLFF.

This clonotype was observed at least ten times. J is TRBJ2-5 and V is TRBV9; D is perhaps TRBD2 (5 bases). This CDR3 is 13 amino acids long. Germline loops: CDR1 SGDLS, CDR2 YYNGEE. Trimming took 2 bases from V and 2 from J, leaving 7 bases between them. The CDR3 DNA reads TGTGCCAGCAGCGTCGGGGAGCAAGAGACCCAGTACTTC. Protein product: CASSVGEQETQYF.

The table lists this clonotype with many counts. The chain joins TRBV9 to TRBJ2-2; D ambiguous. Germline V gene sequence: CDR1 SGDLS, CDR2 YYNGEE. The CDR3 sequence is 14 residues long. The V end lost 4 bases, the J end lost 0 bases, and 7 bases lay between the germline ends. Here the CDR3 DNA reads TGTGCCAGCAGCCCAGCAGCGAACACCGGGGAGCTGTTTTTT. Translation gives CASSPAANTGELFF.

The sample holds many counts of this clonotype. This rearrangement joins TRBV9 to TRBJ2-3, with D uncertain. This CDR3 is built from 14 residues. V was trimmed by 2 bases and J by 2 bases, leaving 9 bases between them. CDR1 and CDR2 (germline): SGDLS, YYNGEE. The chain's CDR3 is CASSVADFTDTQYF. DNA for the CDR3: TGTGCCAGCAGCGTGGCAGACTTCACAGATACGCAGTATTTT.

This clonotype was observed many times. The chain recombines TRBV9 with TRBJ2-7; 14 nucleotides agree with TRBD2. CDR1 is SGDLS and CDR2 is YYNGEE in the germline V gene. V lost 4 bases to trimming and J lost 5 bases; unmatched junction nucleotides: 8. The CDR3 consists of 16 residues. This CDR3 reads CASSTGLAGGQDEQYF. The CDR3 bases are TGTGCCAGCAGCACCGGACTAGCGGGGGGACAAGACGAGCAGTACTTC. The full variable domain, completed using reference TRBV9 and TRBJ2-7, is DSGVTQTPKHLITATGQRVTLRCSPRSGDLSVYWYQQSLDQGLQFLIQYYNGEERAKGNILERFSAQQFPDLHSELNLSSLELGDSALYFCASSTGLAGGQDEQYFGPGTRLTVT.

This clonotype was seen ten or more times. The rearrangement joins TRBV9 to TRBJ2-1; D is perhaps TRBD1 (5 bases). Germline-derived CDR1 and CDR2 are SGDLS and YYNGEE. V was pared by 0 bases and J by 4 bases, with 11 bases between. This CDR3 has 15 amino acids. CDR3 residues: CASSVVDNLYNEQFF. CDR3 nucleotides: TGTGCCAGCAGCGTAGTGGACAACCTATACAATGAGCAGTTCTTC.

This clonotype was found many times. The rearrangement joins TRBV9 to TRBJ2-5; 9 bases align to TRBD1. CDR1 is SGDLS and CDR2 is YYNGEE in the germline V gene. The length of the CDR3 is 14 residues. V was clipped by 4 bases and J by 4 bases; unmatched bases: 5. The CDR3 region has the DNA TGTGCCAGCAGCACGCTACAGGGGGCAGAGACCCAGTACTTC. Its translation: CASSTLQGAETQYF.

This clonotype was seen ten or more times. CDR3 sequence: CASSSRGGQGREKLFF. CDR3 DNA: TGTGCCAGCAGCTCCCGTGGGGGACAGGGAAGGGAAAAACTGTTTTTT. This chain joins TRBV9 and TRBJ1-4, with 9 bases aligning to TRBD1. The CDR3 runs to 16 residues. The trim removed 4 bases at V and 8 bases at J, leaving 12 bases unmatched. The germline V gene encodes CDR1 SGDLS and CDR2 YYNGEE.

This clonotype was seen more than once but under ten times. The gene calls are TRBV9 and TRBJ2-7; weak D call: TRBD2 (5 bases). Per the germline V gene, CDR1 is SGDLS and CDR2 is YYNGEE. Trimming stripped 1 base from V and 0 bases from J, with 8 bases between. The CDR3 spans 14 residues. CDR3 protein: CASSVSGISYEQYF. The DNA for the CDR3 is TGTGCCAGCAGCGTATCGGGAATCTCCTACGAGCAGTACTTC.